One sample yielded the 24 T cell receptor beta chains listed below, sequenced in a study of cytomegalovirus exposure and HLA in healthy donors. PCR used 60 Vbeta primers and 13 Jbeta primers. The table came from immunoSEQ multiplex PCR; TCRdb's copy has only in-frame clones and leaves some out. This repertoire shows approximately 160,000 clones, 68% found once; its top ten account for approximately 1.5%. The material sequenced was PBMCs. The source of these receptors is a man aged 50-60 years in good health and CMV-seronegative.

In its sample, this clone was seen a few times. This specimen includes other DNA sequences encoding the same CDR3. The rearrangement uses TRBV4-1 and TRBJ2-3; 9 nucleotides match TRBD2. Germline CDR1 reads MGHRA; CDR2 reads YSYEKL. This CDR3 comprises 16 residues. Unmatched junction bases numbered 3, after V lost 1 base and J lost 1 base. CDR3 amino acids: CASSQAPSGGTDTQYF. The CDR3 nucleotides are TGCGCCAGCAGCCAAGCTCCTAGCGGGGGCACAGATACGCAGTATTTT.

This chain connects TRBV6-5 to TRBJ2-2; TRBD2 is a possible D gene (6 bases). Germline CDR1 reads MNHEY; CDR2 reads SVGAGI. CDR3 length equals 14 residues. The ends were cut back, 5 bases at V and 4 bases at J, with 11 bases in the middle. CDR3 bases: TGTGCCAGCAGTACCCTAGCGACCACCGGGGAGCTGTTTTTT. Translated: CASSTLATTGELFF.

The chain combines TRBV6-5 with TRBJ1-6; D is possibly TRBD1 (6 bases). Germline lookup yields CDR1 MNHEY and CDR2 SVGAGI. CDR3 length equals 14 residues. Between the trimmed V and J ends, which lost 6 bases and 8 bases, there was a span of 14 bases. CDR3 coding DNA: TGTGCCAGCAGCGACGCCAGGGGTTATTCACCCCTCCACTTT. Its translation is CASSDARGYSPLHF.

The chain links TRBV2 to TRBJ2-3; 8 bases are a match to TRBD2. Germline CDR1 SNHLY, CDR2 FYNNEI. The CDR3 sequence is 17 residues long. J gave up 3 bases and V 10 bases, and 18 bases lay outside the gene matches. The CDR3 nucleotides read TGTGCCACCCAAGGTCCCATATACGCGGGGGGAACAGATACGCAGTATTTT. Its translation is CATQGPIYAGGTDTQYF. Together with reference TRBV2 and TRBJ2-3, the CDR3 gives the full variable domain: EPEVTQTPSHQVTQMGQEVILRCVPISNHLYFYWYRQILGQKVEFLVSFYNNEISEKSEIFDDQFSVERPDGSNFTLKIRSTKLEDSAMYFCATQGPIYAGGTDTQYFGPGTRLTVL.

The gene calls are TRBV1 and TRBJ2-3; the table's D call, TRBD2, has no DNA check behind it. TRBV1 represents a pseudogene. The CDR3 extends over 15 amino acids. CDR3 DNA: TGCACCAGCAGCCCCCCCCTCTGCTCCGGAGATACGCAGTATTTT. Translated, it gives CTSSPPLCSGDTQYF.

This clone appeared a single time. The CDR3 region is CASRDTTYNEQFF. The CDR3 DNA sequence: TGTGCCAGTCGGGACACCACCTACAATGAGCAGTTCTTC. This chain links TRBV6-1 with TRBJ2-1; D possibly corresponds to TRBD1 (6 bases). CDR1 and CDR2 from the germline V gene are MNHNS and SASEGT. The CDR3 loop spans 13 amino acids. Trimming took off 9 bases at V and 2 bases at J, with 11 bases between the two ends.

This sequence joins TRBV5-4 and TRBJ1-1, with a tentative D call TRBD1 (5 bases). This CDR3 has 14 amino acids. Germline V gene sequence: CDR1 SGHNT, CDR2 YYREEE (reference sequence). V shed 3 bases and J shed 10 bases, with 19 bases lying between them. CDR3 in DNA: TGTGCCAGCAGCTGGGGGGGACCGACGAACGGAGCTTTCTTT. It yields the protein CASSWGGPTNGAFF.

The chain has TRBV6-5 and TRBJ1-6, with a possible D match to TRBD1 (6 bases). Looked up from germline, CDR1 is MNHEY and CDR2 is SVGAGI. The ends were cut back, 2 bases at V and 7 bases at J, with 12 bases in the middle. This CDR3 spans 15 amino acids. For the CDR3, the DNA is TGTGCCAGCAGTTACGCCGGGACACCAAATTCACCCCTCCACTTT. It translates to CASSYAGTPNSPLHF.

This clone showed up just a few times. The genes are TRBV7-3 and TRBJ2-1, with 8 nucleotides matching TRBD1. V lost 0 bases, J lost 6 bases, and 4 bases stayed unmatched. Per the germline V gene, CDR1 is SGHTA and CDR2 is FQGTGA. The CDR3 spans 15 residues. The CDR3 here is CASSLTAGGFNEQFF. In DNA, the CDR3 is TGTGCCAGCAGCTTAACGGCAGGGGGCTTCAATGAGCAGTTCTTC.

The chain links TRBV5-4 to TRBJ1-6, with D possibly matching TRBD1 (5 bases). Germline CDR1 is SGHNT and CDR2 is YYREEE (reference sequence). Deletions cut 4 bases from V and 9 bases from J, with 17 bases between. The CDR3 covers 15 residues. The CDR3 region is CASSGGPGVGSPLHF. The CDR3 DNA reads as TGTGCCAGCAGCGGGGGACCGGGGGTTGGTTCACCCCTCCACTTT.

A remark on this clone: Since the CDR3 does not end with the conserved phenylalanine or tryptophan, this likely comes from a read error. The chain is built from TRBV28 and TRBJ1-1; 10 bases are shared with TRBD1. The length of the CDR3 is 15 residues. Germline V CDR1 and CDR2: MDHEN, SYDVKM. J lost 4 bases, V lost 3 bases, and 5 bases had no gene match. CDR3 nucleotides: TGTGCCAGCAGTTTCAGAGGGACAGGGGCCACTGAAGCTTTCCTT. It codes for CASSFRGTGATEAFL.

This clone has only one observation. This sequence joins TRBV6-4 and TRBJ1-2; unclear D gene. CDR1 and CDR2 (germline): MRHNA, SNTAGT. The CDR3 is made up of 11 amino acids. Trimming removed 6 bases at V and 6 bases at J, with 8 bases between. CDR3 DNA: TGTGCCAGCAGGGACCCCAATGGCTACACCTTC. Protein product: CASRDPNGYTF.

Here the CDR3 reads CASSLGAGRNEQFF. CDR3 in DNA: TGCGCCAGCAGCTTGGGGGCAGGGCGGAATGAGCAGTTCTTC. The chain has TRBV5-1 and TRBJ2-1, with D possibly matching TRBD1 (5 bases). This CDR3 region has 14 residues. V lost 0 bases to trimming and J lost 7 bases, with 11 bases between them. Germline loops: CDR1 SGHRS, CDR2 YFSETQ.

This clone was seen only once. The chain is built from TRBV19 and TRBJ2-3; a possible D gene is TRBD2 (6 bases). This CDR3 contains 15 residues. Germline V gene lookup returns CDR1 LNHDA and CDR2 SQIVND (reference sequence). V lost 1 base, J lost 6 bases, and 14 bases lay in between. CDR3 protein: CASSIGGGAGDTQYF. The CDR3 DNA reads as TGTGCCAGTAGTATAGGGGGCGGGGCAGGGGATACGCAGTATTTT.

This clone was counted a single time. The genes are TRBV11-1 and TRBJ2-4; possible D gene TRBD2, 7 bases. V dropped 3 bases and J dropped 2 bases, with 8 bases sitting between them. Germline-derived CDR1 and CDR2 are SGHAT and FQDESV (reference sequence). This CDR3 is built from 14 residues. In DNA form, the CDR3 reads TGTGCCAGCAGCTTCGGGGGGCCCAAAAACATTCAGTACTTC. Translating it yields CASSFGGPKNIQYF.

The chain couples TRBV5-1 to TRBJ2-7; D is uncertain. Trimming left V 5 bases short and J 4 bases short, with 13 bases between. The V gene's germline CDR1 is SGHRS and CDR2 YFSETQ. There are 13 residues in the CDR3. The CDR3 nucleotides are TGCGCCAGCAGAGCGACCGCGCCTTACGAGCAGTACTTC. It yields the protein CASRATAPYEQYF. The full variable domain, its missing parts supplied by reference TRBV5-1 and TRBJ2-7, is KAGVTQTPRYLIKTRGQQVTLSCSPISGHRSVSWYQQTPGQGLQFLFEYFSETQRNKGNFPGRFSGRQFSNSRSEMNVSTLELGDSALYLCASRATAPYEQYFGPGTRLTVT.

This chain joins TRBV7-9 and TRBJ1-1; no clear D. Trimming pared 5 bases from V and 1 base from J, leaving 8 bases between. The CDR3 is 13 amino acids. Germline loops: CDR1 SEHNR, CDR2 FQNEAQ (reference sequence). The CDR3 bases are TGTGCCAGCAGCACCCGGTCGAACACTGAAGCTTTCTTT. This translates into CASSTRSNTEAFF.

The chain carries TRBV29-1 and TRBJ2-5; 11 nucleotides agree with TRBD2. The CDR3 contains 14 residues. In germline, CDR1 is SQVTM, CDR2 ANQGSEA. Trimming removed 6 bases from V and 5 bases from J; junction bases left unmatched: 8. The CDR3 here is CSVIAGGRTETQYF. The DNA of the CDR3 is TGCAGCGTGATAGCGGGAGGGCGAACGGAGACCCAGTACTTC. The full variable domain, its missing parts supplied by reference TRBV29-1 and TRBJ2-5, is SAVISQKPSRDICQRGTSLTIQCQVDSQVTMMFWYRQQPGQSLTLIATANQGSEATYESGFVIDKFPISRPNLTFSTLTVSNMSPEDSSIYLCSVIAGGRTETQYFGPGTRLLVL.

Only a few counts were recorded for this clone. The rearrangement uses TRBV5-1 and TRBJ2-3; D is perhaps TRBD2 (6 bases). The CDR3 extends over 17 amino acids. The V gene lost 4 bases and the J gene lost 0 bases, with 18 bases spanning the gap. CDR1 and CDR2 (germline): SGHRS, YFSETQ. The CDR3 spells CASSIRVSGGSTDTQYF. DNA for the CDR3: TGCGCCAGCAGCATCAGAGTATCCGGGGGTAGCACAGATACGCAGTATTTT. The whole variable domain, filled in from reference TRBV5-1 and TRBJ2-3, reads KAGVTQTPRYLIKTRGQQVTLSCSPISGHRSVSWYQQTPGQGLQFLFEYFSETQRNKGNFPGRFSGRQFSNSRSEMNVSTLELGDSALYLCASSIRVSGGSTDTQYFGPGTRLTVL.

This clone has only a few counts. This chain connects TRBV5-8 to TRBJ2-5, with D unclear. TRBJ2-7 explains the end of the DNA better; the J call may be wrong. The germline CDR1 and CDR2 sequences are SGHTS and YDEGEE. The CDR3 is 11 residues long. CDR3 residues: CASDSKYEQYF. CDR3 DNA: TGTGCCAGCGACTCTAAATACGAGCAGTACTTC.

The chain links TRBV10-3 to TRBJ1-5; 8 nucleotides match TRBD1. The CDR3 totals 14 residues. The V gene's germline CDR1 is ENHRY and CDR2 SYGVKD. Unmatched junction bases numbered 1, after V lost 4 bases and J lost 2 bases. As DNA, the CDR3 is TGTGCCATCAGTGCGACAGGGGGCAATCAGCCCCAGCATTTT. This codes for CAISATGGNQPQHF.

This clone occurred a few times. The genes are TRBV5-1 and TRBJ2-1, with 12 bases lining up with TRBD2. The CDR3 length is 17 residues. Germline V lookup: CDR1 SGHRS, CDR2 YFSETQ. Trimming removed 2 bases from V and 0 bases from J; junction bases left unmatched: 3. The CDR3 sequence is CASSLLAGGYSYNEQFF. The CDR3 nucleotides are TGCGCCAGCAGCTTACTAGCGGGGGGCTACTCCTACAATGAGCAGTTCTTC.

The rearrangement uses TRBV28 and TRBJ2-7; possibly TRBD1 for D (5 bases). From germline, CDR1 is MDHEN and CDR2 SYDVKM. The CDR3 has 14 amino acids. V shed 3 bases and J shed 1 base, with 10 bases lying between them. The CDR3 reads CASSFLQGSYEQYF. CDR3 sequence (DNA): TGTGCCAGCAGTTTCCTCCAGGGATCCTACGAGCAGTACTTC.

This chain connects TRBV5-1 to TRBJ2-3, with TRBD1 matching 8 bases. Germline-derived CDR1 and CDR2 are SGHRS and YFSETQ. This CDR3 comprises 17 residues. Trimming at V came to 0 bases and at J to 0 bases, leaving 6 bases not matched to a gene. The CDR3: CASSLGQGTPSTDTQYF. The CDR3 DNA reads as TGCGCCAGCAGCTTGGGACAGGGGACCCCTAGCACAGATACGCAGTATTTT. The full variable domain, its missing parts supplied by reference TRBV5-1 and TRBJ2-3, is KAGVTQTPRYLIKTRGQQVTLSCSPISGHRSVSWYQQTPGQGLQFLFEYFSETQRNKGNFPGRFSGRQFSNSRSEMNVSTLELGDSALYLCASSLGQGTPSTDTQYFGPGTRLTVL.